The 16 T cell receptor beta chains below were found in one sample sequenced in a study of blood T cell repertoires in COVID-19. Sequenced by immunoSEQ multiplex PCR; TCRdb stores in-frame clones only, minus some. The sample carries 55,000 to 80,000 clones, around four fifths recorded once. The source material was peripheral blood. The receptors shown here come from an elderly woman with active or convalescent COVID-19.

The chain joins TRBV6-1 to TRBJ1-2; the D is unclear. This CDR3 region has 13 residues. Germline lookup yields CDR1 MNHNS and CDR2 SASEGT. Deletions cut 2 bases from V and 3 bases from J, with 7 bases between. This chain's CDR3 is CASSEWADYGYTF. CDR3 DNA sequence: TGTGCCAGCAGTGAATGGGCAGACTATGGCTACACCTTC.

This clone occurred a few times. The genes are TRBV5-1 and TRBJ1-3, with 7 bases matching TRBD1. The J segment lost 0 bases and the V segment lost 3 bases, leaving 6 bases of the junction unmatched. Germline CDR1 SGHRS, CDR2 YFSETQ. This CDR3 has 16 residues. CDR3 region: CASSSDRFYSGNTIYF. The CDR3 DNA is TGCGCCAGCAGCTCGGACAGGTTCTACTCTGGAAACACCATATATTTT.

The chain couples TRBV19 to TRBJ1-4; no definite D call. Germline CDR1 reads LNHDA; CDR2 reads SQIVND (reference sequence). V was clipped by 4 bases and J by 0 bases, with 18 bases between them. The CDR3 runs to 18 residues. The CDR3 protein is CASSSRMAGSATNEKLFF. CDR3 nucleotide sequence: TGTGCCAGTAGTAGCCGGATGGCGGGAAGTGCAACTAATGAAAAACTGTTTTTT.

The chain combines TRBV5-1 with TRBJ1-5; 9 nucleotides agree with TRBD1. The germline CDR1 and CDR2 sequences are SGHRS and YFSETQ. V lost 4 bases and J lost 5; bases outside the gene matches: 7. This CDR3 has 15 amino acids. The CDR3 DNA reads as TGCGCCAGCAGCCCGACAGGGGGACCATATCAGCCCCAGCATTTT. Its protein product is CASSPTGGPYQPQHF.

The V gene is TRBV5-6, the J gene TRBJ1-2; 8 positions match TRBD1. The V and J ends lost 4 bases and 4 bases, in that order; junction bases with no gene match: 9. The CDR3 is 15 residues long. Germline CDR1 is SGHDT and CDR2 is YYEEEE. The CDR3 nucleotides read TGTGCCAGCAGCCGAGATTCAACAGGGGGCTATGGCTACACCTTC. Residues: CASSRDSTGGYGYTF.

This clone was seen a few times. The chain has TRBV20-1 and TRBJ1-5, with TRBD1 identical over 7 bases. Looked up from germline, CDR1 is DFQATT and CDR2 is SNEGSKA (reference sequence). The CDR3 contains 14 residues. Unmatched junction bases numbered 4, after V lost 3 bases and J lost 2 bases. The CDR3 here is CSASRGGGNQPQHF. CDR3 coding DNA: TGCAGTGCTAGTCGAGGGGGCGGCAATCAGCCCCAGCATTTT.

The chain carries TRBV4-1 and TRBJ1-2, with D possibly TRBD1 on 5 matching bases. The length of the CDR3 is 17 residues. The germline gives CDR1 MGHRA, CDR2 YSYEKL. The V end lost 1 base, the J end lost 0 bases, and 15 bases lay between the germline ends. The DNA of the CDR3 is TGCGCCAGCAGCCAAGGACAGTTTCTACCTTCTAACTATGGCTACACCTTC. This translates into CASSQGQFLPSNYGYTF.

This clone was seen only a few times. CDR3 in DNA: TGTGCCAGCAGCCGACTGGACAGGGTAGGAAACTATGGCTACACCTTC. It specifies CASSRLDRVGNYGYTF. This chain connects TRBV3-1 (or the pseudogene TRBV3-2) to TRBJ1-2, with 8 bases identical to TRBD1. The trim removed 4 bases at V and 2 bases at J, leaving 9 bases unmatched. CDR3 size: 16 residues. The germline V gene encodes CDR1 LGHDT and CDR2 YNNKEL (reference sequence).

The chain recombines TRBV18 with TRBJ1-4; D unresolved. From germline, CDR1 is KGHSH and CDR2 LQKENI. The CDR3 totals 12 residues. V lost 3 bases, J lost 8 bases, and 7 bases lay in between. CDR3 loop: CASSPGREKLFF. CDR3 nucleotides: TGTGCCAGCTCACCCGGTCGGGAAAAACTGTTTTTT.

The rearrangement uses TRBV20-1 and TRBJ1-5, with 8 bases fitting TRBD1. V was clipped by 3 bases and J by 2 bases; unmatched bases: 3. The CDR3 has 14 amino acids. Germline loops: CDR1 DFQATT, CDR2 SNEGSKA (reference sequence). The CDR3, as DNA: TGCAGTGCTAGTTTGACAGGGGGCAATCAGCCCCAGCATTTT. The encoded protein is CSASLTGGNQPQHF.

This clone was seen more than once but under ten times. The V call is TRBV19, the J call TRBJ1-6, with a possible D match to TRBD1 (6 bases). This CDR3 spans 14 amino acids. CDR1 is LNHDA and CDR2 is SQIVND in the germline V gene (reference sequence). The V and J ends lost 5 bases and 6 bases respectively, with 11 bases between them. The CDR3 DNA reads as TGTGCCAGTAGTTTGGGGGCTCTTAATTCACCCCTCCACTTT. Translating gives CASSLGALNSPLHF.

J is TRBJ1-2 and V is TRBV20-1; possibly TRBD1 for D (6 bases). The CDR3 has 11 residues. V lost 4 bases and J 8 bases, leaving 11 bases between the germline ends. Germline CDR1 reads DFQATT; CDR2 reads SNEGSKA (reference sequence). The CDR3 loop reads CSATQGSGYTF. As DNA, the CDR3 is TGCAGTGCTACACAGGGTTCCGGCTACACCTTC.

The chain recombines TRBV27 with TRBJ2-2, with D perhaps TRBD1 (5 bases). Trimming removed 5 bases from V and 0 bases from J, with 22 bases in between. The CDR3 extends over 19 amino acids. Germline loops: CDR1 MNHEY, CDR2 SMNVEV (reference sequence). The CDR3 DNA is TGTGCCAGCAGTCGTGGGGTCCGACAGCCCAACTCGAACACCGGGGAGCTGTTTTTT. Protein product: CASSRGVRQPNSNTGELFF.

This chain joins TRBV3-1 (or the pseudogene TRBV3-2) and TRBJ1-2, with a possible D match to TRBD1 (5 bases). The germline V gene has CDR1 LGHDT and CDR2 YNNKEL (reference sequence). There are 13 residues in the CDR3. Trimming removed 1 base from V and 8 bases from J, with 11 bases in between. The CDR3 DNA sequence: TGTGCCAGCAGCCAAGGGGAAGGGGTCGGCTACACCTTC. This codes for CASSQGEGVGYTF.

CDR3 region: CASSVDADTQYF. CDR3 DNA: TGTGCCAGCAGCGTAGATGCAGATACGCAGTATTTT. The chain uses TRBV3-1 (or the pseudogene TRBV3-2) and TRBJ2-3, with unresolved D. The V gene's germline CDR1 is LGHDT and CDR2 YNNKEL (reference sequence). The CDR3 loop spans 12 amino acids. Deletions cut 5 bases from V and 4 bases from J, with 7 bases between.

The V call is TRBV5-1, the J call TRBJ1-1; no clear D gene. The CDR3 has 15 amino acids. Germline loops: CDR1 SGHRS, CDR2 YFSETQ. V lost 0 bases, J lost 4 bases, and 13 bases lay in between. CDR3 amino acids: CASSLEMRTVTEAFF. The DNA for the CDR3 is TGCGCCAGCAGCTTGGAGATGCGAACTGTCACTGAAGCTTTCTTT. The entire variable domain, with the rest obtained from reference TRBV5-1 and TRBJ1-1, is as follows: KAGVTQTPRYLIKTRGQQVTLSCSPISGHRSVSWYQQTPGQGLQFLFEYFSETQRNKGNFPGRFSGRQFSNSRSEMNVSTLELGDSALYLCASSLEMRTVTEAFFGQGTRLTVV.